These 11 T cell receptor beta chains were sequenced from one sample in a study of patients and donors after allogeneic stem cell transplantation. TCRdb re-called the RT-PCR reads through MiXCR, storing one row per CDR3 protein. The sample has about 210,000 distinct CDR3 sequences; 38% are singletons. Sequencing was carried out using blood, either unsorted or a sorted T cell fraction (not recorded which). The receptors shown here come from a human donor who was either an allogeneic HSCT recipient or a stem cell or donor lymphocyte infusion donor (not recorded which). It is not recorded whose cells these are; they may come from a transplant donor.

This sequence joins TRBV5-1 and TRBJ2-7; D may correspond to TRBD1 or TRBD2 (5 bases each). The ends were cut back, 3 bases at V and 2 bases at J, with 21 bases in the middle. Germline V gene data show CDR1 as SGHRS and CDR2 as YFSETQ. This CDR3 spans 17 amino acids. The CDR3 loop reads CASSSNVNRDLTYEQYF. CDR3 DNA: TGCGCCAGCAGCTCAAACGTAAACCGGGACCTAACCTACGAGCAGTACTTC.

The chain carries TRBV20-1 and TRBJ2-3; no clear D gene. Trimming left V 3 bases short and J 3 bases short, with 10 bases between. Germline CDR1 and CDR2: DFQATT and SNEGSKA (reference sequence). CDR3 length equals 13 residues. Here the CDR3 reads CSASSLETDTQYF. The CDR3 DNA sequence: TGCAGTGCTAGTTCCCTCGAGACAGATACGCAGTATTTT.

The chain carries TRBV18 and TRBJ1-5; D gene unclear. The length of the CDR3 is 13 residues. Trimming left V 1 base short and J 5 bases short, with 6 bases between. In germline, CDR1 is KGHSH, CDR2 LQKENI. The CDR3 loop reads CASSPQDDQPQHF. The CDR3 DNA follows: TGTGCCAGCTCACCACAAGACGATCAGCCCCAGCATTTT.

This clonotype was counted between two and nine times. The V and J genes are TRBV3-1 and TRBJ1-1, with a weak D call TRBD1 (5 bases). The CDR3 sequence is 14 residues long. V was trimmed by 5 bases and J by 1 base, leaving 11 bases between them. Germline V gene lookup returns CDR1 LGHDT and CDR2 YNNKEL (reference sequence). The CDR3 is CASSIGHTNTEAFF. The CDR3 nucleotides are TGTGCCAGCAGCATTGGACATACGAACACTGAAGCTTTCTTT.

This clonotype was seen a single time. For the CDR3, the DNA is TGTGCCAGCAGCCTTGGACAGGGCCACTCCTACGAGCAGTACTTC. It translates to CASSLGQGHSYEQYF. The chain recombines TRBV7-2 with TRBJ2-7; 8 nucleotides agree with TRBD1. From germline, CDR1 is SGHTA and CDR2 FQGNSA. The CDR3 has 15 residues. The trim removed 5 bases at V and 0 bases at J, leaving 6 bases unmatched.

V is TRBV5-1 and J is TRBJ2-4, with 10 bases fitting TRBD1. Germline CDR1 reads SGHRS; CDR2 reads YFSETQ. The CDR3 is 14 amino acids. Trimming at V came to 3 bases and at J to 6 bases, leaving 3 bases not matched to a gene. DNA of the CDR3: TGCGCCAGCAGCTCCGGACAGGGGGTAAACATTCAGTACTTC. Translating gives CASSSGQGVNIQYF.

This sequence joins TRBV29-1 and TRBJ2-1; D not certain. Germline V gene lookup returns CDR1 SQVTM and CDR2 ANQGSEA. Trimming took 4 bases from V and 3 from J, leaving 7 bases between them. The CDR3 is made up of 12 amino acids. This chain's CDR3 is CSVGNVYNEQFF. The CDR3 region has the DNA TGCAGCGTTGGAAACGTCTACAATGAGCAGTTCTTC.

This rearrangement joins TRBV24-1 to TRBJ1-2; 9 positions agree with TRBD1. The CDR3 sequence is 16 residues long. Trimming took 3 bases from V and 5 from J; bases not matched to a gene: 9. The V gene's germline CDR1 is KGHDR and CDR2 SFDVKD. Here the CDR3 reads CATSDPTATGGYGYTF. CDR3 bases: TGTGCCACCAGTGATCCCACAGCGACAGGGGGGTATGGCTACACCTTC.

This clonotype occurred a few times. The chain joins TRBV14 to TRBJ1-1, with TRBD1 matching over 7 bases. V gave up 1 base and J gave up 3 bases; unmatched junction bases: 8. The V gene's germline CDR1 is SGHDN and CDR2 FVKESK. The CDR3 has 16 amino acids. As DNA, the CDR3 is TGTGCCAGCAGCCAAGTATTGGGACAGTCCCACACTGAAGCTTTCTTT. This codes for CASSQVLGQSHTEAFF.

This clonotype appeared a few times. The rearrangement joins TRBV6-4 to TRBJ2-3; perhaps TRBD2 as D (7 bases). V lost 0 bases, J lost 2 bases, and 12 bases lay in between. The CDR3 has 16 amino acids. Germline V gene data show CDR1 as MRHNA and CDR2 as SNTAGT. The CDR3 loop reads CASSDSTGGPTDTQYF. CDR3 nucleotide sequence: TGTGCCAGCAGTGACTCAACCGGGGGGCCCACAGATACGCAGTATTTT.

This clonotype was detected only once. V gene TRBV12-5 combines with J gene TRBJ1-2; no clear D gene. The V and J ends lost 1 base and 4 bases respectively, with 13 bases between them. Germline V CDR1 and CDR2: LGHNT, FRNRAP. The CDR3 extends over 15 amino acids. The CDR3 sequence: CASGLATWPLYGYTF. As DNA, the CDR3 is TGTGCTAGTGGTTTGGCAACATGGCCGCTCTATGGCTACACCTTC.